These 26 T cell receptor beta chains came from one sample sequenced in a study of CXCR3-negative and CXCR3-positive naive CD8 T cells. Study-wide findings and caveats: More hydrophobic TRB CDR3s were found in CXCR3-positive naive cells than in CXCR3-negative naive cells.

Preparation of TRB cDNA libraries relied on 5' RACE carrying UMI labels. TCRdb re-called the 5' RACE reads and catalogs CDR3 proteins one per entry, DNA excluded. This sample carries some 5,400 distinct CDR3 sequences, with just under 2% going to the ten biggest clones. The antigens these receptors bind are not known. Sequenced material: naive CXCR3+ CD8+ T cells from blood. Subset of the sample: CD45RO-CCR7+CD27+CD95- naive CD8+ T cells expressing CXCR3 (TNR3+). All receptors derive from a human donor in good health. Some clones in this sample may be carry-over from other donors' samples.

The CDR3 loop is CSVEDGAETQYF. The V gene is TRBV29-1, the J gene TRBJ2-5. The germline V gene has CDR1 SQVTM and CDR2 ANQGSEA. This CDR3 region has 12 residues.

The chain is built from TRBV29-1 and TRBJ2-1; TCRdb returns TRBD1, unconfirmable since there is no DNA. The CDR3 runs to 16 residues. Germline V CDR1 and CDR2: SQVTM, ANQGSEA. CDR3: CSVLGTGDNSYNEQFF.

The rearrangement joins TRBV19 to TRBJ2-7; the TCRdb call, TRBD1, lacks DNA for checking. CDR1 is LNHDA, CDR2 SQIVND, per germline (reference sequence). CDR3 length equals 14 residues. CDR3 loop: CASSRVGTNYEQYF.

Frequency places this clonotype as medium-sized (0.01 to 0.1%). CDR3 amino acids: CSASKGATEAFF. The chain is built from TRBV29-1 and TRBJ1-1; TCRdb reports TRBD1, a call that lacks DNA to check it against. This CDR3 comprises 12 residues. CDR1 is SQVTM, CDR2 ANQGSEA, per germline.

By frequency, this clonotype registers medium-sized. This chain links TRBV20-1 with TRBJ1-2. Looked up from germline, CDR1 is DFQATT and CDR2 is SNEGSKA (reference sequence). There are 12 residues in the CDR3. CDR3 residues: CSARIPGNGYTF.

The chain employs TRBV7-9 and TRBJ2-4; the D gene TCRdb calls, TRBD1, cannot be checked with no DNA. CDR1 and CDR2 (germline): SEHNR, FQNEAQ (reference sequence). The CDR3 sequence is 14 residues long. This chain's CDR3 is CASSPAAPKNIQYF.

The CDR3 sequence: CASRPGTANEKLFF. V and J are TRBV7-2 and TRBJ1-4; checking the TCRdb D call of TRBD1 is not possible without DNA. Looked up from germline, CDR1 is SGHTA and CDR2 is FQGNSA. CDR3 length: 14 residues.

The V gene is TRBV10-3, the J gene TRBJ2-3; TCRdb's assignment of TRBD2 cannot be checked, as there is no DNA. CDR1 and CDR2 from the germline V gene are ENHRY and SYGVKD. The CDR3 contains 15 residues. The chain's CDR3 is CAISGLGAGTDTQYF.

The CDR3 here is CASSYGVAGVLIHEQYF. V gene TRBV6-5 combines with J gene TRBJ2-7; with no DNA, the TCRdb D assignment of TRBD2 cannot be verified. Germline assignment: CDR1 MNHEY and CDR2 SVGAGI. CDR3 size: 17 residues.

This clonotype is deemed medium-sized by its frequency. The V gene is TRBV5-6, the J gene TRBJ1-2; TCRdb calls TRBD1, which cannot be checked without DNA. The CDR3 contains 11 residues. Germline assignment: CDR1 SGHDT and CDR2 YYEEEE. The CDR3 loop reads CASSGDPGYTF.

This rearrangement joins TRBV4-1 to TRBJ2-7; the D gene TCRdb calls, TRBD2, cannot be checked with no DNA. Germline V gene lookup returns CDR1 MGHRA and CDR2 YSYEKL. This CDR3 contains 14 residues. CDR3 sequence reads: CASSPEGPLREQYF.

According to its frequency, this clonotype is large. The chain uses TRBV6-4 and TRBJ2-1. This CDR3 contains 16 residues. Per germline, CDR1 MRHNA and CDR2 SNTAGT. The CDR3 here is CASSESGTSSYNEQFF.

The rearrangement links TRBV6-6 to TRBJ1-1; with no DNA, the TCRdb D assignment of TRBD1 cannot be verified. The CDR3 runs 14 residues. CDR1 and CDR2 from the germline V gene are MNHNY and SVGAGI (reference sequence). CDR3 in amino acids: CASSSGGPGNEAFF.

This clonotype ranks as medium-sized in terms of frequency. This chain joins TRBV12-1 and TRBJ2-7; TCRdb picks TRBD2, but there is no DNA to check that call. TRBV12-1 is a listed pseudogene. There are 16 residues in the CDR3. Here the CDR3 reads CASSRWGLAVTYEQYF.

The rearrangement links TRBV7-9 to TRBJ2-7. CDR3 length: 16 residues. Per the germline V gene, CDR1 is SEHNR and CDR2 is FQNEAQ (reference sequence). The CDR3 loop reads CASSGARTPVSYEQYF.

The chain couples TRBV27 to TRBJ1-1. The CDR3 extends over 13 amino acids. The germline V gene encodes CDR1 MNHEY and CDR2 SMNVEV (reference sequence). The CDR3: CASSLSRDTEAFF.

The J gene is TRBJ2-1, the V gene TRBV20-1. The CDR3 totals 16 residues. Germline CDR1 reads DFQATT; CDR2 reads SNEGSKA (reference sequence). This CDR3 is CSARGVDESSYNEQFF.

This chain connects TRBV7-3 to TRBJ1-1; the D gene TCRdb calls, TRBD1, cannot be checked with no DNA. The CDR3 is 13 residues long. Germline CDR1 and CDR2: SGHTA and FQGTGA. CDR3 loop: CASSGTDRTEAFF.

Judged by frequency, this clonotype is medium-sized. The chain uses TRBV14 and TRBJ2-7. The germline V gene encodes CDR1 SGHDN and CDR2 FVKESK. CDR3 length equals 16 residues. The CDR3 loop reads CASSQGLGRTPYEQYF.

The CDR3 spells CSVRTGGHEQYF. V is TRBV29-1 and J is TRBJ2-7; as DNA is missing, the TRBD1 call by TCRdb cannot be tested. Germline values: CDR1 SQVTM, CDR2 ANQGSEA. The CDR3 length is 12 residues.

The chain carries TRBV13 and TRBJ1-1; the D gene TCRdb calls, TRBD1, cannot be checked with no DNA. Germline V gene data show CDR1 as PRHDT and CDR2 as FYEKMQ (reference sequence). CDR3 length equals 16 residues. The CDR3 loop is CASSFGRGQVNTEAFF.

Measured by frequency, this clonotype is large. The V and J genes are TRBV6-5 and TRBJ2-3; TCRdb proposes TRBD2, but this gene call is untestable without DNA. This CDR3 is 16 amino acids long. The germline gives CDR1 MNHEY, CDR2 SVGAGI. This chain's CDR3 is CASSQGGGRRADTQYF.

Considering frequency, this clonotype is medium-sized. This rearrangement joins TRBV20-1 to TRBJ2-3; the D call from TCRdb, TRBD2, cannot be confirmed without DNA. CDR3 length equals 15 residues. The germline gives CDR1 DFQATT, CDR2 SNEGSKA (reference sequence). The CDR3 sequence: CSARFRDLSTDTQYF.

This chain joins TRBV6-6 and TRBJ2-2. Germline V gene data show CDR1 as MNHNY and CDR2 as SVGAGI (reference sequence). This CDR3 region has 11 residues. CDR3 sequence reads: CASSHFGELFF.

Frequency places this clonotype as medium-sized. The chain uses TRBV29-1 and TRBJ2-3; no DNA is available, so the TRBD1 call from TCRdb remains unchecked. Germline CDR1 SQVTM, CDR2 ANQGSEA. CDR3 length: 17 residues. CDR3 sequence reads: CSAKVVSAGQVTDTQYF.

By frequency, this clonotype is medium-sized. This chain uses TRBV29-1 with TRBJ2-5; the D call of TRBD1 rests on TCRdb alone, since no DNA is present to check it. Germline V gene data show CDR1 as SQVTM and CDR2 as ANQGSEA. The CDR3 is made up of 13 amino acids. This CDR3 is CSVRGYFQETQYF.